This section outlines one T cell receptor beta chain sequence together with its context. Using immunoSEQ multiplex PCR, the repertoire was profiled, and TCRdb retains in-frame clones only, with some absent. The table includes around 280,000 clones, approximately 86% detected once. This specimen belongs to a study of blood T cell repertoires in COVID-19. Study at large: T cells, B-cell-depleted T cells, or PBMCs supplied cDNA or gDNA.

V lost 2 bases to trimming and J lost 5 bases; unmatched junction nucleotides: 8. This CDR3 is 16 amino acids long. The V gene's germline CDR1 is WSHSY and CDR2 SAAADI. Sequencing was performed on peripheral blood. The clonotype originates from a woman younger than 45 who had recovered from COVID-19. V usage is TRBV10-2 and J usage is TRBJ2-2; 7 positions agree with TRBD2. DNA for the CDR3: TGCGCCAGCAGTGAGCGTCTCAGGGAGGGGACCGGGGAGCTGTTTTTT. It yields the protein CASSERLREGTGELFF.